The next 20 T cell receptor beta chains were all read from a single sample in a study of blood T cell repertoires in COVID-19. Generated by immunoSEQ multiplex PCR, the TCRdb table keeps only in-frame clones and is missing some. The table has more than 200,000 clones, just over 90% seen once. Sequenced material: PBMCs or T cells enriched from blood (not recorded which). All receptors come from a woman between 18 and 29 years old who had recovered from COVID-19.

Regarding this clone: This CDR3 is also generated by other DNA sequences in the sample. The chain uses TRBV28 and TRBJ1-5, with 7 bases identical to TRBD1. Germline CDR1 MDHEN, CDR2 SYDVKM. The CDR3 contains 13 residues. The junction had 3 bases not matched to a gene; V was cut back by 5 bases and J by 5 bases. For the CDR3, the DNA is TGTGCCAGCAGTCTTACAGGGGATCAGCCCCAGCATTTT. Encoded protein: CASSLTGDQPQHF.

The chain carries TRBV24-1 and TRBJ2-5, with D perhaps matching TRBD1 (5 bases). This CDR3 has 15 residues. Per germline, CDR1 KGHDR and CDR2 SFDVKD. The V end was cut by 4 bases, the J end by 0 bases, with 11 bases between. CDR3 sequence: CATSDRAFDQETQYF. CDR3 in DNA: TGTGCCACCAGTGACAGGGCCTTCGACCAAGAGACCCAGTACTTC.

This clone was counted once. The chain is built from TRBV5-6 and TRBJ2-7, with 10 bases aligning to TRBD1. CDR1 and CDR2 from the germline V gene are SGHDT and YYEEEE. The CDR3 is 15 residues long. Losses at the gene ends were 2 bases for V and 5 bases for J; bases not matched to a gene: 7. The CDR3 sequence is CASSFRQGAPHEQYF. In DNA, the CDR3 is TGTGCCAGCAGCTTTCGACAGGGGGCCCCTCACGAGCAGTACTTC.

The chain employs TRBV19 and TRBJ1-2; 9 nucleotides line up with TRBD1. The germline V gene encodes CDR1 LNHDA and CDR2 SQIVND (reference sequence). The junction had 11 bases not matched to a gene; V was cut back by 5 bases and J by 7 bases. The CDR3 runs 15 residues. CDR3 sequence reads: CASSPGQGIGSGYTF. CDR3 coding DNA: TGTGCCAGTAGTCCGGGACAGGGAATCGGGAGTGGCTACACCTTC.

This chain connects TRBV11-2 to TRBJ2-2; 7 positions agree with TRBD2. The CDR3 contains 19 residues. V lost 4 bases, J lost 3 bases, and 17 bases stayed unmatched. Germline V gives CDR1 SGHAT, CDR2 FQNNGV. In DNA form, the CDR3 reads TGTGCCAGCAGCTATTTTCCTACCGCGGGGGTGGAGGACACCGGGGAGCTGTTTTTT. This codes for CASSYFPTAGVEDTGELFF.

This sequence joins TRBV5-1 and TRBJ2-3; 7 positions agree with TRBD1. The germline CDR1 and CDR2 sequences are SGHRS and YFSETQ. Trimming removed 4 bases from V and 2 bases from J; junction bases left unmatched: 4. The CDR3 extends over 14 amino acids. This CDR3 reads CASSGDSYTDTQYF. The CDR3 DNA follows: TGCGCCAGCAGCGGGGACAGTTACACAGATACGCAGTATTTT.

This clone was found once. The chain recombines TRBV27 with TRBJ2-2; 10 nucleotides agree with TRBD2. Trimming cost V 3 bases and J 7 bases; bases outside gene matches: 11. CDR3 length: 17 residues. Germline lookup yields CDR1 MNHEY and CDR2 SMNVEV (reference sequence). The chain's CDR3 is CASSLGYLAGVNGELFF. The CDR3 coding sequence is TGTGCCAGCAGTTTGGGATACCTAGCGGGGGTTAACGGGGAGCTGTTTTTT.

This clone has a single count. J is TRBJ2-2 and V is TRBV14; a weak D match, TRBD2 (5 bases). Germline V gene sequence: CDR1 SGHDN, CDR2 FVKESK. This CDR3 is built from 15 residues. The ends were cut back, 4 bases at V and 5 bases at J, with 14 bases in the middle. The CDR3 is CASSPSGTTTGELFF. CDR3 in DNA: TGTGCCAGCAGCCCAAGCGGCACTACAACCGGGGAGCTGTTTTTT.

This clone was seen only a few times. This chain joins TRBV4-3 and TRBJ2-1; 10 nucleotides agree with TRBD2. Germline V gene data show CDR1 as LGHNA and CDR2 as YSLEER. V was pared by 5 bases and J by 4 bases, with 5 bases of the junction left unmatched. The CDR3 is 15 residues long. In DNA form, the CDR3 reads TGCGCCAGCAGCACCCGGACTAGCGGTTACAATGAGCAGTTCTTC. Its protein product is CASSTRTSGYNEQFF.

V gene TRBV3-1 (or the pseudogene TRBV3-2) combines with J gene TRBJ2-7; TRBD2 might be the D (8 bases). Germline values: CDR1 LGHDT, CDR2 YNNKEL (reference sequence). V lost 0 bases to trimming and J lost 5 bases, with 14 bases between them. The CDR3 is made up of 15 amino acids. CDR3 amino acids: CASSQDGRGRDEQYF. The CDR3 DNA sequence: TGTGCCAGCAGCCAAGACGGGAGGGGGCGAGACGAGCAGTACTTC.

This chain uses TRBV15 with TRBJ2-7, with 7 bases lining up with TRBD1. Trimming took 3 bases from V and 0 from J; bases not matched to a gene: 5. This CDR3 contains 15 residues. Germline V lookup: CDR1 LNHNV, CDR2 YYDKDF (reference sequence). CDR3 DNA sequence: TGTGCCACCAGCAGCTTGGACAGGAGCTCCTACGAGCAGTACTTC. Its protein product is CATSSLDRSSYEQYF.

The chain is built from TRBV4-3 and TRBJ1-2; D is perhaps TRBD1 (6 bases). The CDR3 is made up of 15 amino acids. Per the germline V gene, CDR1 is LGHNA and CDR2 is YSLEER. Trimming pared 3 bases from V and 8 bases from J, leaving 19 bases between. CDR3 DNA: TGCGCCAGCAGCCAGGCAACAGGGATAGTTGTCGGCTACACCTTC. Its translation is CASSQATGIVVGYTF.

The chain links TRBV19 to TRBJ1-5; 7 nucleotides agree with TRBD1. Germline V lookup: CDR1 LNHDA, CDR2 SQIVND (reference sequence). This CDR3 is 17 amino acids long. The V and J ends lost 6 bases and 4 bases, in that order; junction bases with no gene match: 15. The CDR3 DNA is TGTGCCAGTAGCTGGGGGAACAGGGGTGGTAGGAATCAGCCCCAGCATTTT. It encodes CASSWGNRGGRNQPQHF.

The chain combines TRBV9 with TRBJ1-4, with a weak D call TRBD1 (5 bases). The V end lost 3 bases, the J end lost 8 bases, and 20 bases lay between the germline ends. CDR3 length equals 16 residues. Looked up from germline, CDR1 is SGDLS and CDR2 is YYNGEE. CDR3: CASSASPLRRGEKLFF. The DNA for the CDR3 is TGTGCCAGCAGCGCCAGTCCCCTACGTCGGGGGGAAAAACTGTTTTTT. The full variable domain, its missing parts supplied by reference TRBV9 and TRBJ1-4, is DSGVTQTPKHLITATGQRVTLRCSPRSGDLSVYWYQQSLDQGLQFLIQYYNGEERAKGNILERFSAQQFPDLHSELNLSSLELGDSALYFCASSASPLRRGEKLFFGSGTQLSVL.

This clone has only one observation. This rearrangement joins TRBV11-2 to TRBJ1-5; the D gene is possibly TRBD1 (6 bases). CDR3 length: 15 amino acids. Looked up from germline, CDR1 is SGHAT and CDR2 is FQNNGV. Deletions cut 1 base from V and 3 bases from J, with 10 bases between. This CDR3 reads CASSLGTVANQPQHF. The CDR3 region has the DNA TGTGCCAGCAGCTTAGGGACAGTGGCCAATCAGCCCCAGCATTTT.

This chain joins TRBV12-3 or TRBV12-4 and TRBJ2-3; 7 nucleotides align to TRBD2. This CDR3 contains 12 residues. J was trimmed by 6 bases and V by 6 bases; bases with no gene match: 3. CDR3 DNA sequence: TGTGCCAGCAGCCAGGGAGGGGATACGCAGTATTTT. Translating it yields CASSQGGDTQYF.

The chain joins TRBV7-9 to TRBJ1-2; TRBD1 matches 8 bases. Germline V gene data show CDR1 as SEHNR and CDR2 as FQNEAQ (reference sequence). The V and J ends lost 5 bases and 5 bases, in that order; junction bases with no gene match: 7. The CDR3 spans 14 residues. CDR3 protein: CASSGQGLRYGYTF. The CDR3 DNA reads TGTGCCAGCAGCGGACAGGGTCTGCGTTATGGCTACACCTTC.

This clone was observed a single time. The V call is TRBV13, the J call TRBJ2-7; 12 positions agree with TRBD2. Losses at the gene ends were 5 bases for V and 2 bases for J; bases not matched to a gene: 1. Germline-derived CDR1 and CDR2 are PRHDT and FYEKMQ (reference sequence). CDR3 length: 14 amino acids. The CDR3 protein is CASSTSGRTYEQYF. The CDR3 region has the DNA TGTGCCAGCAGCACTAGCGGGAGGACCTACGAGCAGTACTTC. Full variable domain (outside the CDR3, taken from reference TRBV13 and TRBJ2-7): AAGVIQSPRHLIKEKRETATLKCYPIPRHDTVYWYQQGPGQDPQFLISFYEKMQSDKGSIPDRFSAQQFSDYHSELNMSSLELGDSALYFCASSTSGRTYEQYFGPGTRLTVT.

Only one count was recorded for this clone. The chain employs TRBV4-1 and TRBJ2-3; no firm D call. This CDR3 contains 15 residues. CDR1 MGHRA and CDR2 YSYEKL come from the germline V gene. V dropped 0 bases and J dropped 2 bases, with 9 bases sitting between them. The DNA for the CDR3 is TGCGCCAGCAGCCAAGAGGGCCTGTTCACAGATACGCAGTATTTT. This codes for CASSQEGLFTDTQYF.

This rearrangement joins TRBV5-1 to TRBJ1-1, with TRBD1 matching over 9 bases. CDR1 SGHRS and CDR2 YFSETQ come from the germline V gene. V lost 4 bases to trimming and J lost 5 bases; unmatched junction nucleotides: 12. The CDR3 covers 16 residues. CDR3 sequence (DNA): TGCGCCAGCAGCAACCACCCGACAGGGGGGCGGACTGAAGCTTTCTTT. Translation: CASSNHPTGGRTEAFF.